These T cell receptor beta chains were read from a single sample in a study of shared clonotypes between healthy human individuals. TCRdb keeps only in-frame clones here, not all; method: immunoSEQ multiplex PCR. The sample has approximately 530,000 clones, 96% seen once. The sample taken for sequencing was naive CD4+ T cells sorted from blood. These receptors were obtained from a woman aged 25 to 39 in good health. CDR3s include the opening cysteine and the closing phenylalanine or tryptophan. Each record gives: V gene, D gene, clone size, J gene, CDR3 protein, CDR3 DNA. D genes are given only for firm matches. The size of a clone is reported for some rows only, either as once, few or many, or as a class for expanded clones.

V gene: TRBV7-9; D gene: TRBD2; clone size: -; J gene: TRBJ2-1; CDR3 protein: CASSSRGTSGPLVKQFF; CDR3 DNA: TGTGCCAGCAGCTCCCGTGGGACTAGCGGACCCCTAGTCAAGCAGTTCTTC
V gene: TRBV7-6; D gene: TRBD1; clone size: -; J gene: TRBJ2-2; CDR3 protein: CASSTGQGADTGELFF; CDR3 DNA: TGTGCCAGCAGCACCGGACAGGGGGCGGACACCGGGGAGCTGTTTTTT
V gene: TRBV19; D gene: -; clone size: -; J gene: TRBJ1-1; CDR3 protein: CASSIRENTEAFF; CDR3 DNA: TGTGCCAGTAGTATAAGGGAGAACACTGAAGCTTTCTTT
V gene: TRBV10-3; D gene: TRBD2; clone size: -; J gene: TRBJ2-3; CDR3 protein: CAILAGPTDTQYF; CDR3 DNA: TGTGCCATACTAGCGGGGCCCACAGATACGCAGTATTTT
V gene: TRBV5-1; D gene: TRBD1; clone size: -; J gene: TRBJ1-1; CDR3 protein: CASSPRTGWQNEAFF; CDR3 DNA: TGCGCCAGCAGCCCTCGGACAGGGTGGCAAAACGAAGCTTTCTTT
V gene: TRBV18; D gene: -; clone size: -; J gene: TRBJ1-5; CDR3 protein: CASSPRQGNQPQHF; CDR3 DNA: TGTGCCAGCTCACCAAGGCAGGGTAATCAGCCCCAGCATTTT
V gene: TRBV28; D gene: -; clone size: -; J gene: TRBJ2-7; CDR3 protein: CASSLGGGMGGYEQYF; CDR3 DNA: TGTGCCAGCAGTTTGGGAGGCGGCATGGGGGGATACGAGCAGTACTTC
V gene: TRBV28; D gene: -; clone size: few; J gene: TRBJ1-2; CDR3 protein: CASSFQGFSGYTF; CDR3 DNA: TGTGCCAGCAGTTTCCAGGGGTTCTCTGGCTACACCTTC
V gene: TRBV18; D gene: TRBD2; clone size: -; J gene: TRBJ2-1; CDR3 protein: CASSPGSGLGNEQFF; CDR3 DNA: TGTGCCAGCTCACCCGGTAGCGGGTTAGGCAATGAGCAGTTCTTC
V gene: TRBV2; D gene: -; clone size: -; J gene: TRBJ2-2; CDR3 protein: CASSIGTLTGELFF; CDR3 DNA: TGTGCCAGCAGCATCGGGACTCTCACCGGGGAGCTGTTTTTT
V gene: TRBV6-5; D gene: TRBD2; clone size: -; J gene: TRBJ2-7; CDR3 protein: CASTSTRESGNEQYF; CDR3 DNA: TGTGCCAGCACCTCGACTCGAGAGAGCGGGAACGAGCAGTACTTC